This T cell receptor (beta chain) was found in a study of T cell responses to AZD1222 COVID-19 vaccine. Study information: Doses given second, at about 4 or about 12 weeks, were pooled.

Remarks on this clone: Its antigen remains unknown.

Study results and limitations: Among AZD1222 vaccinees, only six were seropositive at baseline. CD4 TCRs associated with vaccination spanned spike, dominating at 160-218 and 743-854. White British donors predominated, females outnumbered males, and clonal diversity was possibly underestimated.

CDR3 length equals 15 residues. V was clipped by 7 bases and J by 5 bases; unmatched bases: 7. Germline V gene data show CDR1 as MNHNY and CDR2 as SVGAGI (reference sequence). Only in-frame clones appear in the TCRdb table, and some are missing; sequencing was by immunoSEQ multiplex PCR. Counted here are over 150,000 clones, approximately 90% occurring once; the ten biggest clones make up less than 3.5%. The sequencing used peripheral blood, collected on day 0 of AZD1222 vaccination. The sequence was collected from an adult in good health. The chain carries TRBV6-6 and TRBJ1-5; 11 nucleotides match TRBD1. CDR3 nucleotide sequence: TGTGCCAGCACCGCCGGGACAGGGGGTGATCAGCCCCAGCATTTT. Its translation is CASTAGTGGDQPQHF.